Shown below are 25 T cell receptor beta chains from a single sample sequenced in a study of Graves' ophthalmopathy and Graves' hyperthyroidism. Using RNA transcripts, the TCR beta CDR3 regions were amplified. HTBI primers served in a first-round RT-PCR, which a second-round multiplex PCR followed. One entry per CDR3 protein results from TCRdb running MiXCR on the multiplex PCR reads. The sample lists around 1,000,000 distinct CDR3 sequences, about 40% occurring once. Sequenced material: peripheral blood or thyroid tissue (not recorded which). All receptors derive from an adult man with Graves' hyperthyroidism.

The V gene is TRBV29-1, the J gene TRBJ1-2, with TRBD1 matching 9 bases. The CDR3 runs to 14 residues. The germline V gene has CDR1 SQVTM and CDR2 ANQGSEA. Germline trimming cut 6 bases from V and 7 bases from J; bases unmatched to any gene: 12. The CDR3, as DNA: TGCAGCGTCCCGGGGACAGGGCTTACTACTGGCTACACCTTC. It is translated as CSVPGTGLTTGYTF.

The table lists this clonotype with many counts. CDR3 coding DNA: TGTGCCAGCAGCTCTATTCTAGGGGCCACCGGGGAGCTGTTTTTT. This encodes CASSSILGATGELFF. The rearrangement uses TRBV9 and TRBJ2-2; D possibly corresponds to TRBD1 (5 bases). V was trimmed by 4 bases and J by 4 bases, leaving 14 bases between them. The CDR3 is made up of 15 amino acids. Germline CDR1 SGDLS, CDR2 YYNGEE.

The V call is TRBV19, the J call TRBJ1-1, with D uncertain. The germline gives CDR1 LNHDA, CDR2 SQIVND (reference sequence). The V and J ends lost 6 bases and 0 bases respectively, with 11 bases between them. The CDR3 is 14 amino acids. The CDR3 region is CASRALILNTEAFF. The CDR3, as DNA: TGTGCCAGTAGGGCATTGATACTGAACACTGAAGCTTTCTTT.

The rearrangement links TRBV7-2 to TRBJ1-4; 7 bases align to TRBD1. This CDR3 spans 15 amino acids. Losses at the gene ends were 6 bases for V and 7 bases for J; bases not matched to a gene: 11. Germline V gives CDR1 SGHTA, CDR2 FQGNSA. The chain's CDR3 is CASRQGGVGGEKLFF. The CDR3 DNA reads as TGTGCCAGCAGGCAGGGGGGGGTAGGGGGTGAAAAACTGTTTTTT.

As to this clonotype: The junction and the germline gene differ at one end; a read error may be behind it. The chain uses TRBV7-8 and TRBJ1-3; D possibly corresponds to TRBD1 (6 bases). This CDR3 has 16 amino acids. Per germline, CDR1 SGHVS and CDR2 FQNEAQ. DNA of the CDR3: TGTGCCAGCAGCCCGGACAGTCCTGGGACTGGAAACACCAGATATTTT. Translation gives CASSPDSPGTGNTRYF.

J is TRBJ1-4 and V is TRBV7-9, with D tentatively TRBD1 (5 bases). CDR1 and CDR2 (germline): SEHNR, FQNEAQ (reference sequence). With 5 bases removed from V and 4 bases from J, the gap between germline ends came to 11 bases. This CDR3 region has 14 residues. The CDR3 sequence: CASSPRQYNEKLFF. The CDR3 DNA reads TGTGCCAGCAGCCCCCGACAGTATAATGAAAAACTGTTTTTT.

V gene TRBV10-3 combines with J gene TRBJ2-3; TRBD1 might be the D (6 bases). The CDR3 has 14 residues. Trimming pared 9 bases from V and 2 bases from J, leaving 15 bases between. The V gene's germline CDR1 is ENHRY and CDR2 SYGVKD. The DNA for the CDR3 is TGTGCCATTTCGAGGGGGTCCAACACAGATACGCAGTATTTT. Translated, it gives CAISRGSNTDTQYF.

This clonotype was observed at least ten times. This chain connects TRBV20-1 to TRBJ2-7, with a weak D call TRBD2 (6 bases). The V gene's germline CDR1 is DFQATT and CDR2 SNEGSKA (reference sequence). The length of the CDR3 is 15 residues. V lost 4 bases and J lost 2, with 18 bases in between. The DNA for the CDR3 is TGCAGTGCTATGAAAACGGGAGTAGGCCCCTACGAGCAGTACTTC. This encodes CSAMKTGVGPYEQYF.

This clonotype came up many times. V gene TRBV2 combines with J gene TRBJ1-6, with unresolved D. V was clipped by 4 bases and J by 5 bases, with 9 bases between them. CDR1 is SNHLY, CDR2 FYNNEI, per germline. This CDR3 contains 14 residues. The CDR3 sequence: CASSVGPNNSPLHF. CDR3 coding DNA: TGTGCCAGCAGTGTAGGCCCAAATAATTCACCCCTCCACTTT.

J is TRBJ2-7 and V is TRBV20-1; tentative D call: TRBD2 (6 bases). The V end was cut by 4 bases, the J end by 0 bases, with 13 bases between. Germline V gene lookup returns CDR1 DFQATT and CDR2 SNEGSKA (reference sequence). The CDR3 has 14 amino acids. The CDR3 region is CSATRDSDSYEQYF. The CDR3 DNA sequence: TGCAGTGCTACCCGGGACTCCGACTCCTACGAGCAGTACTTC.

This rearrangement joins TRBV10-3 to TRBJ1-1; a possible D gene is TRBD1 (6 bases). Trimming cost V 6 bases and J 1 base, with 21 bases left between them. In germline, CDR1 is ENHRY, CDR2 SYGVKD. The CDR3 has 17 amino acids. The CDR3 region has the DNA TGTGCCATCAGGGCCAGGGGACACCGAACTAAGAACACTGAAGCTTTCTTT. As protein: CAIRARGHRTKNTEAFF.

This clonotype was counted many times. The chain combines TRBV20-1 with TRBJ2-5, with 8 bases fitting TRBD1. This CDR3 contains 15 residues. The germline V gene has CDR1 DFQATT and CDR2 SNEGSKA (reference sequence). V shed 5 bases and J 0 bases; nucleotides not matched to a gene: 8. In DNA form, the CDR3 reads TGCAGTGCTCCGCGGACAGGGTGGTACCAAGAGACCCAGTACTTC. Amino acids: CSAPRTGWYQETQYF.

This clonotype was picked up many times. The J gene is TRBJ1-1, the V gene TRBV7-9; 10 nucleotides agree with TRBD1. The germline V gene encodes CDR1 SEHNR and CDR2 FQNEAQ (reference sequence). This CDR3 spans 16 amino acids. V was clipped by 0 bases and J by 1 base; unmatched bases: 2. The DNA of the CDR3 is TGTGCCAGCAGCTTAGCCGGGACAGGGGCGAACACTGAAGCTTTCTTT. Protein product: CASSLAGTGANTEAFF.

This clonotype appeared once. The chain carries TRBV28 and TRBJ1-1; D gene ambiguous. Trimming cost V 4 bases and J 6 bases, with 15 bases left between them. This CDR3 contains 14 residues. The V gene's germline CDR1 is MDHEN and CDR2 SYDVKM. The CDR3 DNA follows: TGTGCCAGCAGTTCATTGGACCGGAGGGCTGAAGCTTTCTTT. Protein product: CASSSLDRRAEAFF.

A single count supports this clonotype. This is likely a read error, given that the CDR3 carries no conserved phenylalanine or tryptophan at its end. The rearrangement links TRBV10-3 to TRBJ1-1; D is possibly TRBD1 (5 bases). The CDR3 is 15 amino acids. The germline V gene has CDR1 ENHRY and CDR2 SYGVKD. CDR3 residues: CVISEGHLRDTEAFS. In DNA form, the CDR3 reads TGTGTCATCAGTGAGGGGCACCTACGGGACACTGAAGCTTTCTCT.

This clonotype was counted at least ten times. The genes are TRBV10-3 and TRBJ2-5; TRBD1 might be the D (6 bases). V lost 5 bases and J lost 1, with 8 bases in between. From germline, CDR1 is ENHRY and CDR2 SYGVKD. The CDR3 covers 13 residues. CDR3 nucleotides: TGTGCCATCAGTAGACAGGTCCAAGAGACCCAGTACTTC. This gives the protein CAISRQVQETQYF.

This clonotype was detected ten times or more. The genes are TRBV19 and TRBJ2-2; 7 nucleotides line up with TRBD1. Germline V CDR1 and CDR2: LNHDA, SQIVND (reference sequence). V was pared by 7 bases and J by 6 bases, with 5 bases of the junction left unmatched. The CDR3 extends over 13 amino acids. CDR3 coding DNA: TGTGCCAGTACCGTCACAGGGGCCGGGGAGCTGTTTTTT. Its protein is CASTVTGAGELFF.

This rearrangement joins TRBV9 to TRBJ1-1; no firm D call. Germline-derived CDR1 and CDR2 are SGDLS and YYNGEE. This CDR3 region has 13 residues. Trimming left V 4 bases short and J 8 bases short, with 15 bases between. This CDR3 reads CASSQEFGSEAFF. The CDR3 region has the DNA TGTGCCAGCAGCCAAGAATTTGGTAGCGAAGCTTTCTTT.

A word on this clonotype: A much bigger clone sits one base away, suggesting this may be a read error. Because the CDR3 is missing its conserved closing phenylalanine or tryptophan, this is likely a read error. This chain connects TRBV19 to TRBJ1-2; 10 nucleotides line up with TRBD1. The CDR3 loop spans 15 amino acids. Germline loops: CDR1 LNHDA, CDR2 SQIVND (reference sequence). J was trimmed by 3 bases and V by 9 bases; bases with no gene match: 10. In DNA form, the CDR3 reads TGTGCCAGCGCCTCCGGGACAGGGGACCACTATGGCTACACCCTC. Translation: CASASGTGDHYGYTL.

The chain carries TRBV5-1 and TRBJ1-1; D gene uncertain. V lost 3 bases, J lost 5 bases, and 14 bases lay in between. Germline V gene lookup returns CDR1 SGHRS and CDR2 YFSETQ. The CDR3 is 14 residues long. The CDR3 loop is CASSWNVEETEAFF. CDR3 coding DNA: TGCGCCAGCAGCTGGAACGTGGAGGAGACTGAAGCTTTCTTT.

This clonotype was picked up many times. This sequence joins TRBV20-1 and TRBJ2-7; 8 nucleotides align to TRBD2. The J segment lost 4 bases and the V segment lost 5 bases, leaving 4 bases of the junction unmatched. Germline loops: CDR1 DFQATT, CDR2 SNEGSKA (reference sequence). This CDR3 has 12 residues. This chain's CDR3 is CSAPGRAYEQYF. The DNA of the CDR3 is TGCAGTGCTCCCGGGAGGGCGTACGAGCAGTACTTC.

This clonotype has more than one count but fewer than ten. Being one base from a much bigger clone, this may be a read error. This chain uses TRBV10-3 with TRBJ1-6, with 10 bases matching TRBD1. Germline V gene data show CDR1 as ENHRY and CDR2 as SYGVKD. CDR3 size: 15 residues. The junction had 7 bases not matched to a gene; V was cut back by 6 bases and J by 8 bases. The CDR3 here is CAIRATGTGDSPLHF. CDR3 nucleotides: TGTGCCATCAGGGCCACCGGGACAGGGGATTCACCCCTCCACTTT.

The CDR3 reads CSVDEQETQYF. The CDR3 nucleotides read TGCAGCGTTGACGAGCAAGAGACCCAGTACTTC. The chain is built from TRBV29-1 and TRBJ2-5; D is uncertain. The CDR3 spans 11 residues. Trimming took off 3 bases at V and 2 bases at J, with 4 bases between the two ends. CDR1 and CDR2 (germline): SQVTM, ANQGSEA. The whole variable domain, filled in from reference TRBV29-1 and TRBJ2-5, reads SAVISQKPSRDICQRGTSLTIQCQVDSQVTMMFWYRQQPGQSLTLIATANQGSEATYESGFVIDKFPISRPNLTFSTLTVSNMSPEDSSIYLCSVDEQETQYFGPGTRLLVL.

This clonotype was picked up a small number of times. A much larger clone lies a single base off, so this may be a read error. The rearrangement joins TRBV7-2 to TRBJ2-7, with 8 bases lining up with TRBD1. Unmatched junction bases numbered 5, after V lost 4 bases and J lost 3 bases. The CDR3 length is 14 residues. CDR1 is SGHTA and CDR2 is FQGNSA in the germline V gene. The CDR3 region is CASSSWTGFYEQYF. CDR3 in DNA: TGTGCCAGCAGCTCCTGGACAGGGTTCTACGAGCAGTACTTC. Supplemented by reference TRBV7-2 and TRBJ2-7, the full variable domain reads GAGVSQSPSNKVTEKGKDVELRCDPISGHTALYWYRQSLGQGLEFLIYFQGNSAPDKSGLPSDRFSAERTGGSVSTLTIQRTQQEDSAVYLCASSSWTGFYEQYFGPGTRLTVT.

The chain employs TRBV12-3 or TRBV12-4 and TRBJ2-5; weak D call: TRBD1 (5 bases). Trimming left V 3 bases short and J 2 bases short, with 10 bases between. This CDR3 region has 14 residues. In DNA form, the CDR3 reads TGTGCCAGCAGTTTTAGGGGCAGTCAAGAGACCCAGTACTTC. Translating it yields CASSFRGSQETQYF.